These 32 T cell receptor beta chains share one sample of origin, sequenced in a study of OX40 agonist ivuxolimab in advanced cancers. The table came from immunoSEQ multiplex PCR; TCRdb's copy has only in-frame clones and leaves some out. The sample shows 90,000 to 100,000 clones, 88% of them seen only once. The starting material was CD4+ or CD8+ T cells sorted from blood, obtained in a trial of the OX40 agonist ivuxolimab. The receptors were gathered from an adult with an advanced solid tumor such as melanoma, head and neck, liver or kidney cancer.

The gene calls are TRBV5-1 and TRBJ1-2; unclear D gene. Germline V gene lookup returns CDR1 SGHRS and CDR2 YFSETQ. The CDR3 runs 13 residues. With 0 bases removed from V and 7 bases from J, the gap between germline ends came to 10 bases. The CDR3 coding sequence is TGCGCCAGCAGCTTGGAGGCCAGTGGTGGCTACACCTTC. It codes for CASSLEASGGYTF.

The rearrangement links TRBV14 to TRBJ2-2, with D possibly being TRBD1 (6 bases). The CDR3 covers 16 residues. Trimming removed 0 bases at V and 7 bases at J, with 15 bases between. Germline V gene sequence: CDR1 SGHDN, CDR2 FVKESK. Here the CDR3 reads CASSQEPIEQGGELFF. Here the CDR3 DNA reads TGTGCCAGCAGCCAAGAACCCATCGAACAGGGCGGGGAGCTGTTTTTT.

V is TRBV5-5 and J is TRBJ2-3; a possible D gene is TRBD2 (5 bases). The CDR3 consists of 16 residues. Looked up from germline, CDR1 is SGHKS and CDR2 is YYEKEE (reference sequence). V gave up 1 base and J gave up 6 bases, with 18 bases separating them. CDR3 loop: CASSLFQRLLDDTQYF. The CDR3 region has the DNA TGTGCCAGCAGCTTGTTTCAGCGGCTCCTTGATGATACGCAGTATTTT.

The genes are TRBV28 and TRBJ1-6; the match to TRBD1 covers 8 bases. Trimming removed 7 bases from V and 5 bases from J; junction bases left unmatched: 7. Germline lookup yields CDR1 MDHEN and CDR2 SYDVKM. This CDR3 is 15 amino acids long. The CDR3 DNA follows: TGTGCCAGCATCCTCGGACAGGGCAATAATTCACCCCTCCACTTT. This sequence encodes CASILGQGNNSPLHF.

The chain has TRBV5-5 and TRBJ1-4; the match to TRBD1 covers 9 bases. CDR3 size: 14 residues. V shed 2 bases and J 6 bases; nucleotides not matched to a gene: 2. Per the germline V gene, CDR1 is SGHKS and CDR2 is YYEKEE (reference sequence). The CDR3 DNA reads TGTGCCAGCAGCTTCCGGGACAGGGATGAAAAACTGTTTTTT. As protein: CASSFRDRDEKLFF. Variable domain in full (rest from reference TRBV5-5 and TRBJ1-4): DAGVTQSPTHLIKTRGQQVTLRCSPISGHKSVSWYQQVLGQGPQFIFQYYEKEERGRGNFPDRFSARQFPNYSSELNVNALLLGDSALYLCASSFRDRDEKLFFGSGTQLSVL.

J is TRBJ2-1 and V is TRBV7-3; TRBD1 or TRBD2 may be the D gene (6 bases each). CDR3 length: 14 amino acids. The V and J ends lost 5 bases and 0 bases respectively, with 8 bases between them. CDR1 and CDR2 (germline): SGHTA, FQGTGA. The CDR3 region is CASSPGASYNEQFF. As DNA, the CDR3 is TGTGCCAGCAGCCCGGGGGCCTCCTACAATGAGCAGTTCTTC.

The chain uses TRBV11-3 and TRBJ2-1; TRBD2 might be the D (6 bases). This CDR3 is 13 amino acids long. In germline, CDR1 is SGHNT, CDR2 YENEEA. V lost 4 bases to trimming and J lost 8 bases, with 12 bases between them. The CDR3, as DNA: TGTGCCAGCAGCTCGGGGGAAGGTCATGAGCAGTTCTTC. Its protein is CASSSGEGHEQFF.

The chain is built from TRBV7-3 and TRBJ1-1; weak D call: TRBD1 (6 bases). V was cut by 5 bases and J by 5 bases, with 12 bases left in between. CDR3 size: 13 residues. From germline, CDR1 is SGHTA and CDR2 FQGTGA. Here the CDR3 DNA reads TGTGCCAGCAGCCTACAGGGTGGGACTGAAGCTTTCTTT. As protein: CASSLQGGTEAFF.

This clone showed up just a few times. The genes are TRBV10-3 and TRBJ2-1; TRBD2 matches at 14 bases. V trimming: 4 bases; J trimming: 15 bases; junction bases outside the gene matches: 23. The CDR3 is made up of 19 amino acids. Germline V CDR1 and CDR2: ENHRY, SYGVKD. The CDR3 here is CAISGGTGTTGTSGRRPFF. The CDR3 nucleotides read TGTGCCATCAGTGGGGGGACGGGAACGACCGGGACTAGCGGGAGACGGCCGTTCTTC.

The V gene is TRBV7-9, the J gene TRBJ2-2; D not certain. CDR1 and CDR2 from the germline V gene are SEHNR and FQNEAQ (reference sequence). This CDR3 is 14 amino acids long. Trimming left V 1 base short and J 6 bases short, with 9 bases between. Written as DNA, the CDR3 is TGTGCCAGCAGCTTAGTAGGGTCGGCCGGGGAGCTGTTTTTT. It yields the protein CASSLVGSAGELFF. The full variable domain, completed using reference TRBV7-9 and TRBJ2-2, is DTGVSQNPRHKITKRGQNVTFRCDPISEHNRLYWYRQTLGQGPEFLTYFQNEAQLEKSRLLSDRFSAERPKGSFSTLEIQRTEQGDSAMYLCASSLVGSAGELFFGEGSRLTVL.

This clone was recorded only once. The CDR3 sequence is CASSAQRQGLNTEAFF. The CDR3 bases are TGTGCCAGCAGTGCACAACGACAGGGATTGAACACTGAAGCTTTCTTT. V is TRBV6-1 and J is TRBJ1-1, with TRBD1 matching 7 bases. The ends lost 4 bases at V and 0 bases at J; junction bases unmatched: 8. The CDR3 covers 16 residues. From germline, CDR1 is MNHNS and CDR2 SASEGT.

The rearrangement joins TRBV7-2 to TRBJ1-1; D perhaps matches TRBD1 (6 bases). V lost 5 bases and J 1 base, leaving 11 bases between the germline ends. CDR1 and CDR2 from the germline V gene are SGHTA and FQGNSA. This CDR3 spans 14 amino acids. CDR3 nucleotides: TGTGCCAGCAGCCCACAGGGAGGGAACACTGAAGCTTTCTTT. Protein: CASSPQGGNTEAFF.

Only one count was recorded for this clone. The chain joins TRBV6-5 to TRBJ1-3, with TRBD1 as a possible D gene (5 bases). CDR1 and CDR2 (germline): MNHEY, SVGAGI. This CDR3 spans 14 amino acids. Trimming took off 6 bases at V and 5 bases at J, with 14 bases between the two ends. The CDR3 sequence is CASSPTTERNTIYF. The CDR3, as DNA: TGTGCCAGCAGCCCCACGACAGAAAGAAACACCATATATTTT.

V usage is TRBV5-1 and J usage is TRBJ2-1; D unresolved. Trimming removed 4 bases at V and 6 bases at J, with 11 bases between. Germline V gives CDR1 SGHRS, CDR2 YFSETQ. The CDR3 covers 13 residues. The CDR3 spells CASSNYRGNEQFF. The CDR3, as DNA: TGCGCCAGCAGCAACTATCGAGGCAATGAGCAGTTCTTC.

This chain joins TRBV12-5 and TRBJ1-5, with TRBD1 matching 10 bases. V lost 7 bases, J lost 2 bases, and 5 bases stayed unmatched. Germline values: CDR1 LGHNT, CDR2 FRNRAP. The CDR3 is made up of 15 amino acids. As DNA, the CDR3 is TGTGCTAGTGCTAGTGGGACAGGGGGCAATCAGCCCCAGCATTTT. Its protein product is CASASGTGGNQPQHF.

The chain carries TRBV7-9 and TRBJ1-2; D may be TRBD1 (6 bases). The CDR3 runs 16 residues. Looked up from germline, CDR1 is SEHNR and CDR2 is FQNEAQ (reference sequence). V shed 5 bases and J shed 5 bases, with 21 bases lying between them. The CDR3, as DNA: TGTGCCAGCAGCGACTACAGGACAGCGAACCTTTATGGCTACACCTTC. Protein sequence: CASSDYRTANLYGYTF.

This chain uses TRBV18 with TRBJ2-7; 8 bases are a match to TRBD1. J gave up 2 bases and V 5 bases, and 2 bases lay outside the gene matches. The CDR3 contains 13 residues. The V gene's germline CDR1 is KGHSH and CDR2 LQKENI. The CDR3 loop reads CASSSDRAYEQYV. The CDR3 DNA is TGTGCCAGCTCATCGGACAGGGCCTACGAGCAGTACGTC.

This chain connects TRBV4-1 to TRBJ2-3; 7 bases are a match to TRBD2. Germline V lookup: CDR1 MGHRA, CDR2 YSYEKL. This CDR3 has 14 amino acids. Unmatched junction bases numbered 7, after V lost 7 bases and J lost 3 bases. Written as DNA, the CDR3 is TGCGCCAGCAACATCCAAGCGGGGACAGATACGCAGTATTTT. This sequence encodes CASNIQAGTDTQYF.

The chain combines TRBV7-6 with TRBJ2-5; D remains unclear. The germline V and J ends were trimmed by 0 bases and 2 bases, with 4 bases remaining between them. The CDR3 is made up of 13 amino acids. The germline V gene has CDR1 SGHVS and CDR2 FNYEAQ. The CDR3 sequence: CASSLAVQETQYF. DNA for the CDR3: TGTGCCAGCAGCTTAGCGGTTCAAGAGACCCAGTACTTC. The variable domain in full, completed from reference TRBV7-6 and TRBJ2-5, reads GAGVSQSPRYKVTKRGQDVALRCDPISGHVSLYWYRQALGQGPEFLTYFNYEAQQDKSGLPNDRFSAERPEGSISTLTIQRTEQRDSAMYRCASSLAVQETQYFGPGTRLLVL.

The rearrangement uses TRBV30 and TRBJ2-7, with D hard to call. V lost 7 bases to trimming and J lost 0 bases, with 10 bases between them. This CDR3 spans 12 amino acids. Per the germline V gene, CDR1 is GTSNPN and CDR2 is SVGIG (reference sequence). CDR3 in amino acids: CASMRSSYEQYF. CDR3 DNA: TGTGCCTCTATGCGGAGCTCCTACGAGCAGTACTTC.

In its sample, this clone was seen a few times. In DNA, the CDR3 is TGTGCCAGCAGTTACGTGTTGAACACTGAAGCTTTCTTT. The encoded protein is CASSYVLNTEAFF. V usage is TRBV6-5 and J usage is TRBJ1-1, with D uncertain. The CDR3 totals 13 residues. Trimming removed 2 bases at V and 0 bases at J, with 4 bases between. The germline CDR1 and CDR2 sequences are MNHEY and SVGAGI.

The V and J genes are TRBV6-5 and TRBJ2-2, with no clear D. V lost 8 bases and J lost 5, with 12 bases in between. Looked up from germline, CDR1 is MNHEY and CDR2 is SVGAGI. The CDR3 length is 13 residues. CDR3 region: CASLAVFTGELFF. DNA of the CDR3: TGTGCCAGCCTGGCGGTCTTTACCGGGGAGCTGTTTTTT.

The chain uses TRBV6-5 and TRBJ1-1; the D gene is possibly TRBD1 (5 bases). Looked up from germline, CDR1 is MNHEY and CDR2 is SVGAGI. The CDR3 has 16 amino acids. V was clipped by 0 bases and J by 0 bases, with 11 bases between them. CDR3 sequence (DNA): TGTGCCAGCAGTTACTCGGGGGGAGGGATGAACACTGAAGCTTTCTTT. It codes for CASSYSGGGMNTEAFF.

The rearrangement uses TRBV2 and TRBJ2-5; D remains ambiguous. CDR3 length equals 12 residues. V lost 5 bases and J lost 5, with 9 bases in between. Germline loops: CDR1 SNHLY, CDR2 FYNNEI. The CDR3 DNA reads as TGTGCCAGCAGTCAGGTTTGGGAGACCCAGTACTTC. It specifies CASSQVWETQYF. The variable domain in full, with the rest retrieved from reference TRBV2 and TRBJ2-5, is EPEVTQTPSHQVTQMGQEVILRCVPISNHLYFYWYRQILGQKVEFLVSFYNNEISEKSEIFDDQFSVERPDGSNFTLKIRSTKLEDSAMYFCASSQVWETQYFGPGTRLLVL.

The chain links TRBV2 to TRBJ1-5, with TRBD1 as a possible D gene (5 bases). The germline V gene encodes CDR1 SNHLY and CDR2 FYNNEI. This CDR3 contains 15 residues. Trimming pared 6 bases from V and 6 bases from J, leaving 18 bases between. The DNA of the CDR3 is TGTGCCAGCAGGCCCCGGGACCACCCAGGTCAGCCCCAGCATTTT. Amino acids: CASRPRDHPGQPQHF.

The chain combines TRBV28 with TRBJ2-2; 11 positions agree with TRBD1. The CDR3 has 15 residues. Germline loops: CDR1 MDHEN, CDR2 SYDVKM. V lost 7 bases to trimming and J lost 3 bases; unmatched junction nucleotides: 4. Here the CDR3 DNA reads TGTGCCAGCACCCGGACAGGGGGCGACACCGGGGAGCTGTTTTTT. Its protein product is CASTRTGGDTGELFF.

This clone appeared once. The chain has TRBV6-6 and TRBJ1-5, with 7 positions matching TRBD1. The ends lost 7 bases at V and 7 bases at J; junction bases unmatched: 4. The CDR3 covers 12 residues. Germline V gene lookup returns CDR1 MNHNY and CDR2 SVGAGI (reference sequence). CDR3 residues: CASTQGGQPQHF. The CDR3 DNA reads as TGTGCCAGCACCCAGGGGGGACAGCCCCAGCATTTT.

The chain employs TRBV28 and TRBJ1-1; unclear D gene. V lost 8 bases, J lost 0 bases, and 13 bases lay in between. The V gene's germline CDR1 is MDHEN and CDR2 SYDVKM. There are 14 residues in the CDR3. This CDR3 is CASRLEAMNTEAFF. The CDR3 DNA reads TGTGCCAGCCGACTTGAGGCGATGAACACTGAAGCTTTCTTT. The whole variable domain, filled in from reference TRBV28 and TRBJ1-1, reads DVKVTQSSRYLVKRTGEKVFLECVQDMDHENMFWYRQDPGLGLRLIYFSYDVKMKEKGDIPEGYSVSREKKERFSLILESASTNQTSMYLCASRLEAMNTEAFFGQGTRLTVV.

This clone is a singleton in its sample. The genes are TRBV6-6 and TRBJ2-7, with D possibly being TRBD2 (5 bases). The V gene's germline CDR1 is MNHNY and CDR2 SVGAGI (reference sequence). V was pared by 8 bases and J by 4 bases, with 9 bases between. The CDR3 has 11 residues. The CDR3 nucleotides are TGTGCCAGCGGCGGGCCGTACGAGCAGTACGTC. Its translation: CASGGPYEQYV.

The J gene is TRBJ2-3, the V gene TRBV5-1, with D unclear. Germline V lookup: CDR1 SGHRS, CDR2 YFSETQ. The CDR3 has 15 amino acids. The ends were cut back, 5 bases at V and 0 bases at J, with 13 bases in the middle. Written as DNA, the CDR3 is TGCGCCAGCAGTCAATCACCCACTAGCACAGATACGCAGTATTTT. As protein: CASSQSPTSTDTQYF.

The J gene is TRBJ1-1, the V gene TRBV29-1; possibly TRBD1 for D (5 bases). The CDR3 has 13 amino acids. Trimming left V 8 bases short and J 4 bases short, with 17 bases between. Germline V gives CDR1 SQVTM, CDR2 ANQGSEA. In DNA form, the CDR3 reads TGCAGCACTAGGACTGCCGGGGGCACTGAAGCTTTCTTT. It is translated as CSTRTAGGTEAFF.

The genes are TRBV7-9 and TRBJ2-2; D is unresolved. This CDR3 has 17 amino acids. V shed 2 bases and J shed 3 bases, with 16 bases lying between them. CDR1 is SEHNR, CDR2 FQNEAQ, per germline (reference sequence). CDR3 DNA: TGTGCCAGCAGCTTACCTCCGGGCGGAGCCGACACCGGGGAGCTGTTTTTT. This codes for CASSLPPGGADTGELFF.